The 25 T cell receptor beta chains listed next were all sequenced from one sample in a study of CD4+ T cells in melanoma. Profiled with immunoSEQ multiplex PCR; TCRdb holds only in-frame clones, not every one. The sample holds over 100,000 clones, about 92% seen once. The sample taken for sequencing was peripheral blood. The receptors stem from a human donor with melanoma.

Here the CDR3 reads CASSLGGRDWTEAFF. Written as DNA, the CDR3 is TGTGCCAGCAGCTTGGGGGGACGGGATTGGACTGAAGCTTTCTTT. V is TRBV11-1 and J is TRBJ1-1; weak D call: TRBD1 (5 bases). CDR1 and CDR2 (germline): SGHAT, FQDESV (reference sequence). V was shortened by 3 bases and J by 5 bases, with 16 bases between the two germline ends. The length of the CDR3 is 15 residues.

The chain recombines TRBV5-8 with TRBJ1-4; 10 nucleotides line up with TRBD1. Germline loops: CDR1 SGHTS, CDR2 YDEGEE. With V trimmed by 6 bases and J by 8 bases, 7 bases remained unmatched. The CDR3 is 14 amino acids. The CDR3 reads CASTTGTGVEKLFF. As DNA, the CDR3 is TGTGCCAGCACCACCGGGACAGGGGTAGAAAAACTGTTTTTT.

The chain links TRBV19 to TRBJ2-6; TRBD1 matches 9 bases. J gave up 2 bases and V 7 bases, and 12 bases lay outside the gene matches. This CDR3 is built from 18 residues. In germline, CDR1 is LNHDA, CDR2 SQIVND (reference sequence). CDR3: CASTRRDRARTGANVLTF. The DNA of the CDR3 is TGTGCCAGTACCCGCCGGGACAGGGCGAGAACTGGGGCCAACGTCCTGACTTTC.

The chain joins TRBV5-4 to TRBJ2-2; perhaps TRBD2 as D (6 bases). CDR1 is SGHNT, CDR2 YYREEE, per germline (reference sequence). V lost 2 bases and J lost 7, with 12 bases in between. The CDR3 is 14 amino acids. DNA of the CDR3: TGTGCCAGCAGCTTTCGTGGGGGGAACGGGGAGCTGTTTTTT. Its translation is CASSFRGGNGELFF.

The J gene is TRBJ1-2, the V gene TRBV28, with a tentative D call TRBD1 (5 bases). V was clipped by 6 bases and J by 0 bases, with 14 bases between them. CDR1 MDHEN and CDR2 SYDVKM come from the germline V gene. The CDR3 consists of 15 residues. CDR3 sequence (DNA): TGTGCCAGCAGCTCCCCGGGGCCACCTAACTATGGCTACACCTTC. Protein product: CASSSPGPPNYGYTF.

The V call is TRBV9, the J call TRBJ2-3; no firm D call. Germline loops: CDR1 SGDLS, CDR2 YYNGEE. There are 15 residues in the CDR3. The V end was cut by 0 bases, the J end by 0 bases, with 8 bases between. The CDR3: CASSVGVASTDTQYF. In DNA form, the CDR3 reads TGTGCCAGCAGCGTAGGAGTGGCGAGCACAGATACGCAGTATTTT.

The CDR3 spells CSVGTGGYEQYF. CDR3 coding DNA: TGCAGCGTCGGGACAGGGGGCTACGAGCAGTACTTC. This sequence joins TRBV29-1 and TRBJ2-7, with TRBD1 identical over 11 bases. The ends lost 6 bases at V and 3 bases at J; junction bases unmatched: 1. The germline gives CDR1 SQVTM, CDR2 ANQGSEA. The CDR3 runs to 12 residues.

The chain recombines TRBV7-3 with TRBJ2-1; 10 bases agree with TRBD1. This CDR3 spans 14 amino acids. Per germline, CDR1 SGHTA and CDR2 FQGTGA. J was trimmed by 9 bases and V by 5 bases; bases with no gene match: 7. The CDR3 DNA is TGTGCCAGCAGCACCGGGACAGGGGTTCCTGAGCAGTTCTTC. It specifies CASSTGTGVPEQFF.

This sequence joins TRBV7-8 and TRBJ2-7, with a possible D match to TRBD2 (5 bases). Looked up from germline, CDR1 is SGHVS and CDR2 is FQNEAQ. The germline V and J ends were trimmed by 4 bases and 0 bases, with 13 bases remaining between them. The CDR3 is made up of 15 amino acids. CDR3 region: CASSSSPGSSYEQYF. CDR3 in DNA: TGTGCCAGCAGCTCCTCCCCGGGAAGCTCCTACGAGCAGTACTTC.

The rearrangement links TRBV4-2 to TRBJ2-7; tentative D call: TRBD2 (5 bases). CDR3 size: 12 residues. Germline V gene sequence: CDR1 LGHNA, CDR2 YNFKEQ. Trimming removed 5 bases at V and 3 bases at J, with 8 bases between. CDR3 residues: CASSSRGYEQYF. The CDR3 nucleotides are TGTGCCAGCAGCTCCCGGGGCTACGAGCAGTACTTC.

This rearrangement joins TRBV27 to TRBJ1-6; D unresolved. From germline, CDR1 is MNHEY and CDR2 SMNVEV (reference sequence). This CDR3 comprises 13 residues. Trimming cost V 5 bases and J 9 bases, with 11 bases left between them. The CDR3 nucleotides are TGTGCCAGCAGTGCCGGAGATCCTTCACCCCTCCACTTT. Its translation is CASSAGDPSPLHF.

The chain carries TRBV2 and TRBJ1-5, with D possibly matching TRBD1 (5 bases). This CDR3 region has 17 residues. The V gene's germline CDR1 is SNHLY and CDR2 FYNNEI. Between the trimmed V and J ends, which lost 3 bases and 2 bases, there was a span of 17 bases. CDR3 loop: CASSELQADGGNQPQHF. The CDR3 DNA sequence: TGTGCCAGCAGTGAGCTACAGGCTGACGGTGGCAATCAGCCCCAGCATTTT.

The chain recombines TRBV5-1 with TRBJ1-1; D call uncertain. With 0 bases removed from V and 3 bases from J, the gap between germline ends came to 12 bases. Germline V CDR1 and CDR2: SGHRS, YFSETQ. There are 15 residues in the CDR3. The CDR3: CASSLEAFSDTEAFF. The DNA of the CDR3 is TGCGCCAGCAGCTTGGAAGCATTTTCGGACACTGAAGCTTTCTTT. The variable domain in full, completed from reference TRBV5-1 and TRBJ1-1, reads KAGVTQTPRYLIKTRGQQVTLSCSPISGHRSVSWYQQTPGQGLQFLFEYFSETQRNKGNFPGRFSGRQFSNSRSEMNVSTLELGDSALYLCASSLEAFSDTEAFFGQGTRLTVV.

The chain links TRBV7-2 to TRBJ2-7; 9 bases fit TRBD1. The ends lost 0 bases at V and 6 bases at J; junction bases unmatched: 9. The CDR3 loop spans 16 amino acids. Germline loops: CDR1 SGHTA, CDR2 FQGNSA. The CDR3 reads CASSLASVGQGGEQYF. The CDR3 nucleotides are TGTGCCAGCAGCTTAGCGTCTGTGGGACAGGGAGGCGAGCAGTACTTC.

The CDR3 DNA follows: TGTGCCAGCAGTGACTCGACAGGGACTAATGAAAAACTGTTTTTT. It encodes CASSDSTGTNEKLFF. The rearrangement links TRBV25-1 to TRBJ1-4; the match to TRBD1 covers 7 bases. The length of the CDR3 is 15 residues. Trimming took 3 bases from V and 2 from J; bases not matched to a gene: 3. The germline V gene has CDR1 MGHDK and CDR2 SYGVNS.

This clone was picked up one time. V and J are TRBV7-2 and TRBJ2-5; 9 nucleotides align to TRBD2. The CDR3 contains 14 residues. Trimming took 4 bases from V and 5 from J; bases not matched to a gene: 5. Germline V gene sequence: CDR1 SGHTA, CDR2 FQGNSA. CDR3 nucleotide sequence: TGTGCCAGCAGCTCCCTAGCGGGAAGTGAGACCCAGTACTTC. Residues: CASSSLAGSETQYF.

V and J are TRBV6-4 and TRBJ2-4; either TRBD1 or TRBD2 may supply D (5 bases each). Germline loops: CDR1 MRHNA, CDR2 SNTAGT. This CDR3 has 15 residues. V was clipped by 3 bases and J by 4 bases, with 13 bases between them. CDR3 residues: CASSEFPGPKNIQYF. CDR3 DNA: TGTGCCAGCAGTGAGTTTCCGGGACCTAAAAACATTCAGTACTTC.

The V gene is TRBV7-8, the J gene TRBJ1-2; D unresolved. With 1 base removed from V and 6 bases from J, the gap between germline ends came to 6 bases. The CDR3 loop spans 12 amino acids. CDR1 SGHVS and CDR2 FQNEAQ come from the germline V gene. The CDR3 DNA sequence: TGTGCCAGCAGCTTAGTGACAAATGGCTACACCTTC. This codes for CASSLVTNGYTF.

The chain has TRBV4-1 and TRBJ2-3; TRBD2 is a possible D gene (5 bases). The CDR3 sequence is 15 residues long. Germline-derived CDR1 and CDR2 are MGHRA and YSYEKL. Trimming left V 3 bases short and J 3 bases short, with 13 bases between. The CDR3 DNA is TGCGCCAGCAGCCAGTGGGAGTCGTCAACAGATACGCAGTATTTT. Protein sequence: CASSQWESSTDTQYF.

The V call is TRBV19, the J call TRBJ2-2, with D uncertain. The CDR3 covers 15 residues. Trimming took 0 bases from V and 0 from J, leaving 5 bases between them. Germline CDR1 reads LNHDA; CDR2 reads SQIVND (reference sequence). The CDR3 DNA reads as TGTGCCAGTAGTATAGAGAGCACGAACACCGGGGAGCTGTTTTTT. It codes for CASSIESTNTGELFF.

This chain links TRBV7-2 with TRBJ2-7; no reliable D call. Per the germline V gene, CDR1 is SGHTA and CDR2 is FQGNSA. Trimming left V 1 base short and J 3 bases short, with 10 bases between. The CDR3 extends over 14 amino acids. The CDR3 reads CASSLVGRSYEQYF. In DNA, the CDR3 is TGTGCCAGCAGCTTAGTAGGGCGCAGCTACGAGCAGTACTTC.

The rearrangement uses TRBV28 and TRBJ2-1; 8 nucleotides match TRBD2. Losses at the gene ends were 2 bases for V and 4 bases for J; bases not matched to a gene: 13. The CDR3 sequence is 18 residues long. Germline CDR1 MDHEN, CDR2 SYDVKM. CDR3 nucleotides: TGTGCCAGCAGTTTAGAGGGGCTTAGCGGGACTGCATACAATGAGCAGTTCTTC. This sequence encodes CASSLEGLSGTAYNEQFF.

The CDR3 region has the DNA TGTGCCAGCAGCTTAGACAGAAACTCTGGAAACACCATATATTTT. Translation gives CASSLDRNSGNTIYF. This rearrangement joins TRBV7-9 to TRBJ1-3; no definite D call. The CDR3 loop spans 15 amino acids. V lost 1 base, J lost 0 bases, and 7 bases lay in between. CDR1 and CDR2 from the germline V gene are SEHNR and FQNEAQ (reference sequence).

V gene TRBV4-1 combines with J gene TRBJ1-4; no reliable D call. This CDR3 is 15 amino acids long. Germline CDR1 MGHRA, CDR2 YSYEKL. V lost 2 bases and J 0 bases, leaving 7 bases between the germline ends. The CDR3 region is CASSQLESTNEKLFF. CDR3 DNA: TGCGCCAGCAGCCAATTGGAGTCAACTAATGAAAAACTGTTTTTT.

The rearrangement joins TRBV6-5 to TRBJ1-4; tentative D call: TRBD1 (6 bases). The germline V gene has CDR1 MNHEY and CDR2 SVGAGI. CDR3 length equals 15 residues. V lost 3 bases, J lost 6 bases, and 14 bases lay in between. CDR3 protein: CASSYRGAEDEKLFF. The CDR3 region has the DNA TGTGCCAGCAGTTATAGGGGGGCGGAGGATGAAAAACTGTTTTTT.